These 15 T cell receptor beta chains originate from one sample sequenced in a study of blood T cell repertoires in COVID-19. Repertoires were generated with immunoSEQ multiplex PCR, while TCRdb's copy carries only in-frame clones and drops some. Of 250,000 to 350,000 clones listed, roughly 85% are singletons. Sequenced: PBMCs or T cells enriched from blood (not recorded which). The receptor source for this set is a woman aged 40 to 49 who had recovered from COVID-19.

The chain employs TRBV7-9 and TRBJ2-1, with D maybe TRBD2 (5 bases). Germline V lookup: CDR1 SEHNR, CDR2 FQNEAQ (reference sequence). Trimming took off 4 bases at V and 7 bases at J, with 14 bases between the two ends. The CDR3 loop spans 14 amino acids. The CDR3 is CASSSLPRRNEQFF. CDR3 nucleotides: TGTGCCAGCAGCTCTTTACCCCGGAGGAATGAGCAGTTCTTC. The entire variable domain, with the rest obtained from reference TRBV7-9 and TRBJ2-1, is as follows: DTGVSQNPRHKITKRGQNVTFRCDPISEHNRLYWYRQTLGQGPEFLTYFQNEAQLEKSRLLSDRFSAERPKGSFSTLEIQRTEQGDSAMYLCASSSLPRRNEQFFGPGTRLTVL.

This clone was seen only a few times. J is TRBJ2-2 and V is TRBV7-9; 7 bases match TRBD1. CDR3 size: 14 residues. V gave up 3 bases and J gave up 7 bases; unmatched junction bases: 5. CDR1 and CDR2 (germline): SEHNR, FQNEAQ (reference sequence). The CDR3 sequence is CASSFTGAGGELFF. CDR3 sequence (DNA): TGTGCCAGCAGCTTCACAGGGGCCGGCGGGGAGCTGTTTTTT.

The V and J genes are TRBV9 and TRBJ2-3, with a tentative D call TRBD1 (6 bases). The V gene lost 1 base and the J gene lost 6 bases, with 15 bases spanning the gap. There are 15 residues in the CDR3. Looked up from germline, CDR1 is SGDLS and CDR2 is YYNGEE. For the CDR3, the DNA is TGTGCCAGCAGCGTAACAGGGATTTTTACGGATACGCAGTATTTT. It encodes CASSVTGIFTDTQYF.

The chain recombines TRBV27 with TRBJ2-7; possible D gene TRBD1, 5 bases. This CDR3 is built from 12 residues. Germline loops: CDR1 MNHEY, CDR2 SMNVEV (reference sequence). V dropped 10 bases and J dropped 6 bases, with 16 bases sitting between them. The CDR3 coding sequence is TGTGCCATCCTCAAAGGGGTTCTCGAGCAGTACTTC. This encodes CAILKGVLEQYF.

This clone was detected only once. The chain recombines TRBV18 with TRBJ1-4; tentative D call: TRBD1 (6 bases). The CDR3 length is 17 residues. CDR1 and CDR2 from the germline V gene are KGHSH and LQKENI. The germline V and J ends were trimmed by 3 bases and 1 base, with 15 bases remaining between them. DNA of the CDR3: TGTGCCAGCTCACCTCGGACAGAAATTGGAACTAATGAAAAACTGTTTTTT. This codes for CASSPRTEIGTNEKLFF.

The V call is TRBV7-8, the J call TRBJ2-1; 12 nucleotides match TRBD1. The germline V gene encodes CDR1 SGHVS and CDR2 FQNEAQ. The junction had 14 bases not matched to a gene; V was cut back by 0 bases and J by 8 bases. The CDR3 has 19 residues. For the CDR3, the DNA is TGTGCCAGCAGCTTAGCGTTGGGACAGGGGGCCAATAGCGACGATGAGCAGTTCTTC. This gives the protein CASSLALGQGANSDDEQFF.

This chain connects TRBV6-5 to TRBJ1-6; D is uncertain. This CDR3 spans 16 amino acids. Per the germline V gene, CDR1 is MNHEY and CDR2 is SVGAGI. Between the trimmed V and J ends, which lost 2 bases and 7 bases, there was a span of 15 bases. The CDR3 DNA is TGTGCCAGCAGTTACGATCGGGAGGGAAGAAATTCACCCCTCCACTTT. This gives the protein CASSYDREGRNSPLHF.

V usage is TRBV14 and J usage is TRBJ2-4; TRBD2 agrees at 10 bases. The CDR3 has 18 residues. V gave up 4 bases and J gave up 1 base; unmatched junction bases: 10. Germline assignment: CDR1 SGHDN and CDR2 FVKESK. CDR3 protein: CASSPGKREGLAKNIQYF. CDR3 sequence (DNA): TGTGCCAGCAGCCCCGGAAAGCGGGAGGGACTGGCCAAAAACATTCAGTACTTC.

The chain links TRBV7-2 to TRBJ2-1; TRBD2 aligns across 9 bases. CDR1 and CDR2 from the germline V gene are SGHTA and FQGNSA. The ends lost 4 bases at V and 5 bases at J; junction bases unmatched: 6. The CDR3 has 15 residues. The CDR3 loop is CASSWGLAGNNEQFF. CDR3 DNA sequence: TGTGCCAGCAGCTGGGGGCTAGCGGGGAACAATGAGCAGTTCTTC. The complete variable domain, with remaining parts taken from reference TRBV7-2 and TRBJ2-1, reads GAGVSQSPSNKVTEKGKDVELRCDPISGHTALYWYRQSLGQGLEFLIYFQGNSAPDKSGLPSDRFSAERTGGSVSTLTIQRTQQEDSAVYLCASSWGLAGNNEQFFGPGTRLTVL.

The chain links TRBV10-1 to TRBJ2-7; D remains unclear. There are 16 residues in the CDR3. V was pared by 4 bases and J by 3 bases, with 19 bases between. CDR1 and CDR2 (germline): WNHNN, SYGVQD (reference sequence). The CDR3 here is CASSAQSSAYLYEQYF. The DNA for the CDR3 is TGCGCCAGCAGTGCCCAAAGTTCCGCCTACCTCTACGAGCAGTACTTC.

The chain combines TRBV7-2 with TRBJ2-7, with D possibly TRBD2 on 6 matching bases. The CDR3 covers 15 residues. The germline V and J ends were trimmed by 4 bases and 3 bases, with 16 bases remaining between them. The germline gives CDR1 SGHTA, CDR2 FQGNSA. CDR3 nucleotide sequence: TGTGCCAGCAGCTCCGGACTATCTGGGTACTACGAGCAGTACTTC. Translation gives CASSSGLSGYYEQYF.

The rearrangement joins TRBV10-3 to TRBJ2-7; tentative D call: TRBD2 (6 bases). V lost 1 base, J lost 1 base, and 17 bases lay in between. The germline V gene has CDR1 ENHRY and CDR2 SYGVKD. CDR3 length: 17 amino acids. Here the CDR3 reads CAISEWGGGGRSYEQYF. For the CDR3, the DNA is TGTGCCATCAGTGAGTGGGGCGGTGGGGGGAGGTCCTACGAGCAGTACTTC.

CDR3 amino acids: CASSFDLPGGDTQYF. The CDR3, as DNA: TGTGCCAGCAGCTTCGACCTGCCCGGGGGGGATACGCAGTATTTT. This chain links TRBV5-6 with TRBJ2-3, with TRBD2 matching 7 bases. From germline, CDR1 is SGHDT and CDR2 YYEEEE. Trimming took 2 bases from V and 6 from J; bases not matched to a gene: 9. The CDR3 covers 15 residues.

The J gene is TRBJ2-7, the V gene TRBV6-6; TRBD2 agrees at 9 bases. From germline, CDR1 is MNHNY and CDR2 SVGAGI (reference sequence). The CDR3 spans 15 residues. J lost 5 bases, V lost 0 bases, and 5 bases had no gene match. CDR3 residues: CASSYSAGGPNEQYF. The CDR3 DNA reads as TGTGCCAGCAGTTACTCGGCGGGAGGGCCCAACGAGCAGTACTTC.

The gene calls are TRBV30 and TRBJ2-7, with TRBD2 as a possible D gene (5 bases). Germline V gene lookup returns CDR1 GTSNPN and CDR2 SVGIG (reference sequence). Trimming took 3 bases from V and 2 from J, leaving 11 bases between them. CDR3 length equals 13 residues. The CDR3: CAWSTGVTYEQYF. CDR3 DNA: TGTGCCTGGAGCACCGGGGTTACCTACGAGCAGTACTTC.